Following are 20 T cell receptor beta chains from one sample sequenced in a study of T-cell memory formation after mild COVID-19. MiXCR, applied by TCRdb to the 5' RACE reads, yields one record per CDR3 protein. The sample lists around 390,000 distinct CDR3 sequences; approximately 15% were seen once. The sample taken for sequencing was PBMCs or a T cell subset sorted from them (not recorded which). Source of these receptors: a man aged 18-30 years who had mild COVID-19 (a few samples of this study predate the infection). Cell type and time point are not known.

The chain joins TRBV20-1 to TRBJ1-5, with no clear D. The CDR3 consists of 12 residues. V was cut by 6 bases and J by 1 base, with 7 bases left in between. The germline V gene encodes CDR1 DFQATT and CDR2 SNEGSKA (reference sequence). The CDR3 here is CSAGQSNQPQHF. In DNA form, the CDR3 reads TGCAGTGCGGGCCAGAGCAATCAGCCCCAGCATTTT.

This clonotype was counted at least ten times. This chain joins TRBV4-3 and TRBJ2-5, with TRBD2 identical over 10 bases. The trim removed 0 bases at V and 5 bases at J, leaving 6 bases unmatched. The germline CDR1 and CDR2 sequences are LGHNA and YSLEER. The CDR3 runs to 16 residues. The CDR3 here is CASSQDPSGGWETQYF. In DNA form, the CDR3 reads TGCGCCAGCAGCCAAGATCCTAGCGGGGGATGGGAGACCCAGTACTTC.

The J gene is TRBJ1-5, the V gene TRBV12-3 or TRBV12-4, with D perhaps TRBD1 (5 bases). The germline V and J ends were trimmed by 4 bases and 1 base, with 17 bases remaining between them. The CDR3 is 17 amino acids. The chain's CDR3 is CASSSRPRGESNQPQHF. CDR3 bases: TGTGCCAGCAGTTCCCGCCCAAGGGGCGAGAGCAATCAGCCCCAGCATTTT.

This clonotype appeared many times. The rearrangement uses TRBV4-1 and TRBJ2-1; D gene uncertain. The CDR3 totals 17 residues. Per the germline V gene, CDR1 is MGHRA and CDR2 is YSYEKL. V was cut by 2 bases and J by 4 bases, with 18 bases left in between. The CDR3 here is CASSQNPQLATYNEQFF. As DNA, the CDR3 is TGCGCCAGCAGCCAAAATCCCCAACTGGCGACATACAATGAGCAGTTCTTC.

This clonotype occurred a few times. The rearrangement links TRBV9 to TRBJ2-3, with D uncertain. Trimming stripped 3 bases from V and 2 bases from J, with 19 bases between. CDR3 length: 17 residues. Germline CDR1 reads SGDLS; CDR2 reads YYNGEE. CDR3 protein: CASSAHQNPATTDTQYF. The CDR3 DNA sequence: TGTGCCAGCAGCGCACACCAGAACCCCGCCACCACAGATACGCAGTATTTT.

This clonotype appeared a few times. The chain has TRBV7-9 and TRBJ2-1, with TRBD2 identical over 9 bases. The CDR3 runs to 16 residues. Germline V lookup: CDR1 SEHNR, CDR2 FQNEAQ (reference sequence). Unmatched junction bases numbered 7, after V lost 7 bases and J lost 0 bases. This chain's CDR3 is CASMIAGESSYNEQFF. The CDR3 bases are TGTGCCAGCATGATAGCGGGGGAGAGCTCCTACAATGAGCAGTTCTTC.

This clonotype occurred a few times. CDR3: CASGMNTEAFF. The CDR3, as DNA: TGTGCTAGTGGCATGAACACTGAAGCTTTCTTT. The V and J genes are TRBV12-5 and TRBJ1-1; D gene uncertain. The germline V gene has CDR1 LGHNT and CDR2 FRNRAP. CDR3 length equals 11 residues. Trimming shortened V by 6 bases and J by 0 bases, and 2 bases separated the two germline ends.

This clonotype has only one observation. This chain uses TRBV19 with TRBJ2-1, with D uncertain. Trimming cost V 0 bases and J 15 bases, with 15 bases left between them. This CDR3 is 13 amino acids long. In germline, CDR1 is LNHDA, CDR2 SQIVND (reference sequence). CDR3 in amino acids: CASSIDGRLERFF. CDR3 in DNA: TGTGCCAGTAGTATAGACGGGCGACTGGAGAGGTTCTTC. Using reference TRBV19 and TRBJ2-1 for the parts outside the CDR3, the full variable domain is DGGITQSPKYLFRKEGQNVTLSCEQNLNHDAMYWYRQDPGQGLRLIYYSQIVNDFQKGDIAEGYSVSREKKESFPLTVTSAQKNPTAFYLCASSIDGRLERFFGPGTRLTVL.

This clonotype appeared a few times. The chain carries TRBV7-2 and TRBJ1-4; no clear D gene. The germline gives CDR1 SGHTA, CDR2 FQGNSA. V was trimmed by 3 bases and J by 0 bases, leaving 11 bases between them. The CDR3 loop spans 16 amino acids. The DNA of the CDR3 is TGTGCCAGCAGCTTTTCCGGGGTTTCAACTAATGAAAAACTGTTTTTT. It is translated as CASSFSGVSTNEKLFF.

A few counts support this clonotype. V gene TRBV2 combines with J gene TRBJ2-5; 7 bases match TRBD2. With 10 bases clipped from V and 0 bases from J, the junction kept 5 bases outside the gene matches. Germline-derived CDR1 and CDR2 are SNHLY and FYNNEI. CDR3 length: 13 amino acids. The CDR3 DNA is TGTGCCACCTCGGGGGGAAACCAAGAGACCCAGTACTTC. Protein sequence: CATSGGNQETQYF.

J is TRBJ2-3 and V is TRBV11-2; D is perhaps TRBD1 (5 bases). Trimming stripped 5 bases from V and 2 bases from J, with 11 bases between. The CDR3 is 14 residues long. From germline, CDR1 is SGHAT and CDR2 FQNNGV. The CDR3 loop reads CASSPSRVTDTQYF. CDR3 bases: TGTGCCAGCAGCCCGAGCAGGGTCACAGATACGCAGTATTTT.

The chain links TRBV3-1 to TRBJ2-1; D uncertain. V lost 4 bases and J 12 bases, leaving 19 bases between the germline ends. CDR1 LGHDT and CDR2 YNNKEL come from the germline V gene (reference sequence). The CDR3 contains 14 residues. Here the CDR3 DNA reads TGTGCCAGCAGCCTATTACTTTCTAGGGCAGGGCAGTTCTTC. It translates to CASSLLLSRAGQFF.

This clonotype has more than one count but fewer than ten. The chain links TRBV28 to TRBJ2-7; the D gene is possibly TRBD2 (5 bases). Germline V gene data show CDR1 as MDHEN and CDR2 as SYDVKM. The CDR3 has 13 residues. Trimming cost V 5 bases and J 7 bases, with 15 bases left between them. This chain's CDR3 is CASSPLVSGEQYV. In DNA form, the CDR3 reads TGTGCCAGCAGTCCCCTAGTCTCGGGGGAGCAGTACGTC.

This clonotype was seen once. The chain employs TRBV30 and TRBJ1-2; no clear D. V gave up 0 bases and J gave up 5 bases, with 13 bases separating them. The CDR3 consists of 14 residues. Germline-derived CDR1 and CDR2 are GTSNPN and SVGIG (reference sequence). The chain's CDR3 is CAWSVRTGAYGYTF. In DNA, the CDR3 is TGTGCCTGGAGTGTAAGGACCGGAGCTTATGGCTACACCTTC.

This clonotype was observed a few times. The chain employs TRBV5-4 and TRBJ2-7, with 7 bases identical to TRBD2. The CDR3 is 15 amino acids. Germline assignment: CDR1 SGHNT and CDR2 YYREEE (reference sequence). After removal of 1 base from V and 3 bases from J, the junction contained 7 bases not matched to a gene. This chain's CDR3 is CASSLFGGIIYEQYF. The CDR3 nucleotides are TGTGCCAGCAGCTTGTTCGGGGGGATTATCTACGAGCAGTACTTC.

This clonotype was seen a few times. The CDR3 coding sequence is TGTGCCAGCAGCCAAACTAGCGGGAGCACAGATACGCAGTATTTT. This codes for CASSQTSGSTDTQYF. The rearrangement links TRBV7-2 to TRBJ2-3; 9 bases line up with TRBD2. The V gene end was trimmed by 5 bases and the J gene end by 0 bases; junction bases not matched to a gene: 3. This CDR3 is 15 amino acids long. CDR1 is SGHTA, CDR2 FQGNSA, per germline.

This clonotype was found many times. The chain employs TRBV7-3 and TRBJ2-1; tentative D call: TRBD2 (6 bases). With 6 bases removed from V and 4 bases from J, the gap between germline ends came to 19 bases. The CDR3 has 16 amino acids. The germline CDR1 and CDR2 sequences are SGHTA and FQGTGA. CDR3 sequence (DNA): TGTGCCAGCAGTCCCACACCGGGACTGACGTACAATGAGCAGTTCTTC. Protein product: CASSPTPGLTYNEQFF.

This clonotype has just a few counts. The V call is TRBV5-1, the J call TRBJ1-1; weak D call: TRBD1 (6 bases). The CDR3 loop spans 15 amino acids. Trimming took off 4 bases at V and 0 bases at J, with 13 bases between the two ends. Germline V lookup: CDR1 SGHRS, CDR2 YFSETQ. The chain's CDR3 is CASSRNRELNTEAFF. CDR3 bases: TGCGCCAGCAGCAGGAACAGGGAATTGAACACTGAAGCTTTCTTT.

In this sample, this clonotype turned up a few times. V usage is TRBV7-8 and J usage is TRBJ1-2; no clear D gene. The CDR3 extends over 15 amino acids. Germline V gene sequence: CDR1 SGHVS, CDR2 FQNEAQ. Between the trimmed V and J ends, which lost 5 bases and 3 bases, there was a span of 16 bases. Written as DNA, the CDR3 is TGTGCCAGCAGCAAAACCACCCAAGGATACTATGGCTACACCTTC. Its translation is CASSKTTQGYYGYTF.

The rearrangement links TRBV6-2 or TRBV6-3 to TRBJ1-5; D unclear. The CDR3 length is 11 residues. Between the trimmed V and J ends, which lost 5 bases and 10 bases, there was a span of 9 bases. Germline V gene sequence: CDR1 MNHEY, CDR2 SVGEGT. CDR3 loop: CASSSNGPQHF. The CDR3 nucleotides read TGTGCCAGCAGTAGCAATGGTCCCCAGCATTTT.